The source of this TCR beta chain is a study of control samples from healthy donors and cancer patients. V was cut by 3 bases and J by 3 bases, with 15 bases left in between. The CDR3 has 15 amino acids. The V gene's germline CDR1 is MNHNS and CDR2 SASEGT. Assay: immunoSEQ multiplex PCR; the TCRdb copy retains only in-frame clones and omits some. The table records some 160,000 clones, about nine tenths of them present only once. Sequenced input: blood. The chain employs TRBV6-1 and TRBJ2-7; D is perhaps TRBD1 (5 bases). This clonotype was sampled from a man younger than 45 in good health. The CDR3 spells CASSEVGLGRYEQYF. The CDR3 DNA sequence: TGTGCCAGCAGTGAGGTCGGCCTGGGGCGCTACGAGCAGTACTTC.